This is a list of T cell receptor beta chains from one sample in a study of beta chain features in type 1 diabetes. Using immunoSEQ multiplex PCR, the repertoire was profiled, and TCRdb retains in-frame clones only, with some absent. The profile shows 600,000 to 700,000 clones, roughly 12% of them singletons. Sequencing was carried out using naive CD4+ T cells from blood. The receptor source for this set is a man between 18 and 35 years old with type 1 diabetes. The CDR3 runs from the conserved cysteine through the conserved F or W. A D gene is named only where the DNA matches it firmly. Clone size is not always given. Where it is, it says once, few, many or a class for expanded clones.

V,size,D,J,CDR3,DNA
TRBV29-1,few,-,TRBJ1-2,CSSGGSDYGYTF,TGCAGCTCTGGAGGGTCCGACTATGGCTACACCTTC
TRBV7-3,-,TRBD1,TRBJ2-1,CASVPGRDRGSAYNEQFF,TGTGCCAGCGTCCCAGGGCGGGACAGGGGTTCTGCTTACAATGAGCAGTTCTTC
TRBV13,few,-,TRBJ2-3,CASSLVADTQYF,TGTGCCAGCAGTTTGGTAGCAGATACGCAGTATTTT
TRBV6-5,-,-,TRBJ1-2,CASSQGPHGYTF,TGTGCCAGCTCACAGGGACCCCATGGCTACACCTTC
TRBV27,-,-,TRBJ1-2,CASSLRPGANYGYTF,TGTGCCAGCAGTTTACGGCCCGGAGCTAACTATGGCTACACCTTC
TRBV28,few,-,TRBJ1-4,CASSLSVLRGEKLFF,TGTGCCAGCAGTTTATCAGTCTTACGGGGCGAAAAACTGTTTTTT
TRBV5-6,-,-,TRBJ1-4,CASSVVWKGEEKLFF,TGTGCCAGCAGCGTTGTTTGGAAGGGAGAGGAAAAACTGTTTTTT
TRBV5-1,-,-,TRBJ2-1,CASSPPAWGRGYNEQFF,TGCGCCAGCAGCCCTCCGGCTTGGGGAAGGGGCTACAATGAGCAGTTCTTC
TRBV9,-,-,TRBJ1-6,CASSVGEGWTSSNSPLHF,TGTGCCAGCAGCGTAGGAGAGGGGTGGACGAGTAGTAATTCACCCCTCCACTTT
TRBV7-9,-,TRBD1,TRBJ2-6,CASSLGTGSRGANVLTF,TGTGCCAGCAGCTTAGGGACAGGGAGTCGAGGGGCCAACGTCCTGACTTTC
TRBV2,-,-,TRBJ1-5,CASTPMDISNQPQHF,TGTGCCAGCACGCCGATGGACATTAGCAATCAGCCCCAGCATTTT
TRBV11-3,few,-,TRBJ1-1,CASLGAGNTEAFF,TGTGCCAGCCTTGGAGCGGGGAACACTGAAGCTTTCTTT
TRBV9,-,-,TRBJ1-3,CASSPQGGNTIYF,TGTGCCAGCAGCCCGCAGGGGGGAAACACCATATATTTT
TRBV7-9,few,-,TRBJ1-2,CASSLQGLDGYTF,TGTGCCAGCAGCTTGCAGGGCTTAGACGGCTACACCTTC
TRBV7-9,few,-,TRBJ1-1,CASSLVGGMNTEAFF,TGTGCCAGCAGCTTAGTTGGGGGAATGAACACTGAAGCTTTCTTT
TRBV7-9,-,-,TRBJ2-1,CASSLKGSAYNEQFF,TGTGCCAGCAGCTTAAAGGGGAGCGCCTACAATGAGCAGTTCTTC
TRBV7-2,-,TRBD1,TRBJ1-5,CASSQGGAGRQPQHF,TGTGCCAGCAGCCAGGGGGGGGCTGGGAGGCAGCCCCAGCATTTT
TRBV7-2,few,TRBD1,TRBJ1-1,CASSPRDRANTEAFF,TGTGCCAGCAGCCCCCGGGACAGGGCGAACACTGAAGCTTTCTTT
TRBV25-1,-,TRBD1,TRBJ1-1,CASSEGPTGVAFF,TGTGCCAGCAGTGAAGGCCCCACAGGGGTGGCTTTCTTT
TRBV23-1,-,-,TRBJ1-5,CASSQSGLLGRASKDQPQHF,TGCGCCAGCAGTCAATCGGGACTCCTTGGCAGGGCCTCGAAAGATCAGCCCCAGCATTTT
TRBV7-6,-,-,TRBJ2-7,CASSGQYSYEQYF,TGTGCCAGCTCCGGACAGTACTCCTACGAGCAGTACTTC
TRBV9,few,-,TRBJ2-3,CASSPDVRDYTDTQYF,TGTGCCAGCAGCCCAGACGTACGAGACTACACAGATACGCAGTATTTT
TRBV6-6,-,-,TRBJ2-5,CASSKVGRSETQYF,TGTGCCAGCAGCAAGGTTGGGCGGTCAGAGACCCAGTACTTC
TRBV18,few,-,TRBJ2-1,CASSPPSLAPTGNEQFF,TGTGCCAGCTCACCACCTTCCCTAGCGCCCACGGGGAATGAGCAGTTCTTC
TRBV28,-,TRBD1,TRBJ2-7,CASSLPGTGTHEQYF,TGTGCCAGCAGTCTGCCAGGGACAGGGACCCACGAGCAGTACTTC
TRBV10-3,-,TRBD1,TRBJ1-1,CAIRGQVNTEAFF,TGTGCCATCAGAGGACAGGTGAACACTGAAGCTTTCTTT
TRBV7-9,-,TRBD2,TRBJ2-3,CASSLSGGRDTQYF,TGTGCCAGCAGCCTTAGCGGGGGTCGGGATACGCAGTATTTT
TRBV6-5,-,TRBD1,TRBJ1-2,CASSYSFGTANGYTF,TGTGCCAGCAGTTACAGCTTCGGGACAGCTAATGGCTACACCTTC
TRBV5-1,-,TRBD2,TRBJ2-3,CASSLGGTSGAQSTDTQYF,TGCGCCAGCAGCTTGGGTGGGACTAGCGGGGCCCAAAGCACAGATACGCAGTATTTT
TRBV11-1,few,-,TRBJ1-5,CASSPDTPGNQPQHF,TGTGCCAGCAGCCCCGATACTCCCGGGAATCAGCCCCAGCATTTT
TRBV6-1,few,-,TRBJ1-6,CASSETWRDNSPLHF,TGTGCCAGCAGTGAGACATGGAGGGATAATTCACCCCTCCACTTT
TRBV2,-,-,TRBJ1-6,CASSESTAYNSPLHF,TGTGCCAGCAGTGAGTCGACAGCGTATAATTCACCCCTCCACTTT
TRBV30,few,-,TRBJ1-4,CAWASNEKLFF,TGTGCCTGGGCCAGTAATGAAAAACTGTTTTTT
TRBV28,few,TRBD1,TRBJ1-1,CASVDRVNTEAFF,TGTGCCAGCGTAGACAGGGTAAACACTGAAGCTTTCTTT
TRBV5-1,-,-,TRBJ1-1,CASSPGTQNTEAFF,TGCGCCAGCAGCCCCGGGACACAGAACACTGAAGCTTTCTTT
TRBV18,-,-,TRBJ2-3,CASSPNLSTDTQYF,TGTGCCAGCTCACCCAATCTTAGCACAGATACGCAGTATTTT
TRBV11-2,few,-,TRBJ1-1,CASTGLTEAFF,TGTGCCAGCACGGGTTTGACTGAAGCTTTCTTT